The source of this T cell receptor beta chain is a study of T cells after yellow fever vaccination. Study observations and caveats: Of the clonotypes, a small share occurred in both CD4 and CD8 compartments. Contamination of FACS-sorted repertoires by abundant clonotypes from the bulk population could occur. Booster sampling recovered most clones from primary vaccination (approximately 97% CD4, just over 85% CD8).

This clonotype was seen many times. Its antigen is not identified. The germline V and J ends were trimmed by 3 bases and 3 bases, with 9 bases remaining between them. The germline V gene has CDR1 SGHRS and CDR2 YFSETQ. The CDR3 runs 13 residues. Generation of TCR cDNA used 5'RACE template switching (which added a universal primer site and UMIs). One entry per CDR3 protein, called by TCRdb with MiXCR from the 5' RACE reads. The sample has about 320,000 distinct CDR3 sequences, 3.5% to 4.5% seen once; the top ten hold approximately 19%. This chain links TRBV5-1 with TRBJ2-5; TRBD2 might be the D (5 bases). The sequence derives from a man younger than 30 who received the YFV17D yellow fever vaccine. The material was PBMCs, obtained 15 days after the yellow fever booster vaccination. The CDR3, as DNA: TGCGCCAGCAGCTCCGAGGGTGAAGAGACCCAGTACTTC. Translating gives CASSSEGEETQYF.